This passage covers 5 T cell receptor beta chains from one sample sequenced in a study of blood T cell repertoires in COVID-19. This table comes from immunoSEQ multiplex PCR, and its TCRdb copy is limited to in-frame clones, with some not included. Of 250,000 to 350,000 clones in the sample, about 81% are singletons; the top ten hold roughly 1.5%. Material for sequencing was peripheral blood. Receptor source: a human donor with COVID-19, enrolled during active disease. The donor label of this sample is uncertain.

The V call is TRBV28, the J call TRBJ2-1; 7 bases are shared with TRBD1. The germline gives CDR1 MDHEN, CDR2 SYDVKM. J was trimmed by 13 bases and V by 8 bases; bases with no gene match: 14. This CDR3 has 13 amino acids. The CDR3: CASGTATPRLQFF. The CDR3 DNA follows: TGTGCCAGCGGGACAGCTACCCCCCGGTTACAGTTCTTC.

The chain joins TRBV29-1 to TRBJ1-5, with D perhaps TRBD1 (5 bases). V lost 4 bases and J 2 bases, leaving 9 bases between the germline ends. CDR1 SQVTM and CDR2 ANQGSEA come from the germline V gene. The CDR3 contains 13 residues. CDR3 sequence reads: CSVVQGGNQPQHF. The CDR3 DNA reads TGCAGCGTTGTCCAGGGTGGCAATCAGCCCCAGCATTTT.

The genes are TRBV5-4 and TRBJ2-7; D is uncertain. Per the germline V gene, CDR1 is SGHNT and CDR2 is YYREEE (reference sequence). Trimming took 4 bases from V and 0 from J, leaving 11 bases between them. This CDR3 has 14 amino acids. CDR3 nucleotide sequence: TGTGCCAGCAGCCTGGGCAGTGGCTCCTACGAGCAGTACTTC. It translates to CASSLGSGSYEQYF.

This chain connects TRBV5-4 to TRBJ2-3; 16 bases agree with TRBD2. This CDR3 contains 16 residues. J lost 6 bases, V lost 0 bases, and 1 base had no gene match. Germline values: CDR1 SGHNT, CDR2 YYREEE (reference sequence). The DNA of the CDR3 is TGTGCCAGCAGCTTGGAGGGACTAGCGGGAGGGGATACGCAGTATTTT. Its translation: CASSLEGLAGGDTQYF.

The chain couples TRBV19 to TRBJ2-1, with 13 nucleotides matching TRBD2. The germline gives CDR1 LNHDA, CDR2 SQIVND (reference sequence). The CDR3 runs 16 residues. Trimming took 6 bases from V and 3 from J; bases not matched to a gene: 5. The CDR3 coding sequence is TGTGCCAGTAGGCTTCGACTAGCGGGAGGCTACAATGAGCAGTTCTTC. It codes for CASRLRLAGGYNEQFF.